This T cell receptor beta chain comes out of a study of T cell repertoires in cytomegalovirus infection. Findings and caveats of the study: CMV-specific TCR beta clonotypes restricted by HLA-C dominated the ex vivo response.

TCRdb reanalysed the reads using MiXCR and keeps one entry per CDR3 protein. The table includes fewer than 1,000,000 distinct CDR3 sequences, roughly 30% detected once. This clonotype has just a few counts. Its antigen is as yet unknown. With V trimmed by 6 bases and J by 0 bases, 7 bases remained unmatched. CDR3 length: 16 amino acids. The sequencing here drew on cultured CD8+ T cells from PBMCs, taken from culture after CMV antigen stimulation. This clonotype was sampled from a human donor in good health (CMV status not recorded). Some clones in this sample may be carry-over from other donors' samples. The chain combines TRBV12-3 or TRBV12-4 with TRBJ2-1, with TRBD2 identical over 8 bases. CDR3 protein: CASRALAGGSYNEQFF. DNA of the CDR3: TGTGCCAGCAGAGCGCTGGCGGGGGGCTCCTACAATGAGCAGTTCTTC.